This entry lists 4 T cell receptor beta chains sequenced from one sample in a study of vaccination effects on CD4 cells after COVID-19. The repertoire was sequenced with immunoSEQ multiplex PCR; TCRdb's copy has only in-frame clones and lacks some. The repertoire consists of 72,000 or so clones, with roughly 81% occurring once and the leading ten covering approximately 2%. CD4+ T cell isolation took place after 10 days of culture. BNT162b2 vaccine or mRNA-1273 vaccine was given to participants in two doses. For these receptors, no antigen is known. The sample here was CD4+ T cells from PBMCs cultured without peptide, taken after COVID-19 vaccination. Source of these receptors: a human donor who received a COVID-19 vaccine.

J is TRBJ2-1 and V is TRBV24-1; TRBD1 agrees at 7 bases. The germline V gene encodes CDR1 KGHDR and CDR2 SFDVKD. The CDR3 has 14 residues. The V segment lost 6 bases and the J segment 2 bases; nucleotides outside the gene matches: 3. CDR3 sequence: CATSRQGAYNEQFF. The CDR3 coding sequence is TGTGCCACCAGTCGACAGGGAGCCTACAATGAGCAGTTCTTC.

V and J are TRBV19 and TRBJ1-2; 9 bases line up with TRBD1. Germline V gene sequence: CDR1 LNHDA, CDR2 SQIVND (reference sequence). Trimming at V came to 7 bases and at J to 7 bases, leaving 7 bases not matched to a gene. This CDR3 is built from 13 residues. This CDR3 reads CASTRTGDIGYTF. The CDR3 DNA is TGTGCCAGTACCAGGACAGGGGACATTGGCTACACCTTC.

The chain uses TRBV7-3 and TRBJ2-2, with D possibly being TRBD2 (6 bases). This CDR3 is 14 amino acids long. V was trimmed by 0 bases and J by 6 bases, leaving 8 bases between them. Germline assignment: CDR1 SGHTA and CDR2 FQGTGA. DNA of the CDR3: TGTGCCAGCAGCTTAACATGGGGGGCCGGGGAGCTGTTTTTT. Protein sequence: CASSLTWGAGELFF.

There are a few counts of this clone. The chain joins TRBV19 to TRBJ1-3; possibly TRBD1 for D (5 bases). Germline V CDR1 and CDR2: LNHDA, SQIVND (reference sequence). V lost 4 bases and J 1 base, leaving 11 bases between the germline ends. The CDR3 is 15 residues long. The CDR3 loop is CASSKGDTSGNTIYF. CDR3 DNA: TGTGCCAGTAGTAAAGGGGATACTTCTGGAAACACCATATATTTT.